This TCR beta chain was profiled in a study of cytomegalovirus exposure and HLA in healthy donors. This clone came up once. Clones were read by immunoSEQ multiplex PCR, and TCRdb kept only the in-frame ones, dropping some. This sample carries about 140,000 clones, approximately 87% of them seen once, and the ten largest clones take under 3%. The CDR3 length is 17 residues. The V and J ends lost 2 bases and 3 bases, in that order; junction bases with no gene match: 6. Per germline, CDR1 MNHEY and CDR2 SMNVEV (reference sequence). Sample: PBMCs. The chain recombines TRBV27 with TRBJ2-1; TRBD2 agrees at 11 bases. The TCR was taken from a man younger than 35 in good health and CMV-seronegative. The CDR3, as DNA: TGTGCCAGCAGTTTAAGCGGGACTAGCGGCGTCTACAATGAGCAGTTCTTC. It specifies CASSLSGTSGVYNEQFF.